The clone carrying this T cell receptor beta chain was observed a handful of times. The data derive from a study of blood T cells in healthy people across ages. V was clipped by 4 bases and J by 7 bases; unmatched bases: 4. CDR3 length equals 12 residues. Germline CDR1 SGHDT, CDR2 YYEEEE. The use of a sample-barcoded 5' primer and a J-beta primer mix characterized a second PCR of roughly 6 to 11 cycles. Using its own MiXCR run on the 5' RACE reads, TCRdb lists one record per CDR3 protein. The profile shows 1.5 million to 2 million distinct CDR3 sequences, about 35% of them singletons. The clonotype originates from a woman aged 25 to 45 in good health. The rearrangement joins TRBV5-6 to TRBJ2-7; 8 bases are shared with TRBD2. Sequenced input: blood. Here the CDR3 reads CASSIGRGEQYF. CDR3 bases: TGTGCCAGCAGCATCGGGAGGGGAGAGCAGTACTTC.